This note documents a single T cell receptor beta chain sequence. Its target is unknown. This entry is derived from a study of shared clonotypes between healthy human individuals. Points from the study as a whole: Clonotypes shared by all four donors outscored non-shared clonotypes in generation probability. Naive subsets generally had larger estimated richness than memory subsets. Sharing across four donors was highest in naive CD4 (approximately 5%) and lowest in memory CD8 (approximately 0.4%).

This CDR3 is built from 14 residues. Germline V gene data show CDR1 as SNHLY and CDR2 as FYNNEI. The V and J ends lost 3 bases and 0 bases respectively, with 8 bases between them. Repertoires were generated with immunoSEQ multiplex PCR, while TCRdb's copy carries only in-frame clones and drops some. This sample has almost 750,000 clones; around 70% occur once, and the top ten carry approximately 1.8%. This sequence joins TRBV2 and TRBJ1-1, with no clear D. Sample: memory CD4+ T cells sorted from blood. Subset reported: CD45RA-negative fraction. The sequence came from a woman aged 30 to 39 in good health. CDR3 loop: CASSDQLLNTEAFF. CDR3 nucleotides: TGTGCCAGCAGTGACCAATTATTGAACACTGAAGCTTTCTTT.